This T cell receptor beta chain was identified in a study of T cell repertoires in cytomegalovirus infection. Study-wide background: Researchers turned to recently identified HLA-C-restricted CMV epitopes as well as well-studied HLA-B-restricted ones. Indications of both CMV infection and matching HLA type were provided by public TCR beta signatures. General study points: Dominating the ex vivo response were TCR beta clonotypes that were CMV-specific and HLA-C-restricted. Using cumulative public TCR beta family frequency, the authors identified those who carried CMV together with the relevant HLA.

Germline lookup yields CDR1 SGHRS and CDR2 YFSETQ. With V trimmed by 0 bases and J by 0 bases, 5 bases remained unmatched. The CDR3 extends over 16 amino acids. TCRdb reanalysed the reads using MiXCR and keeps one entry per CDR3 protein. The sample yields some 500,000 distinct CDR3 sequences, roughly 34% seen once. This clonotype occurred a few times. Its antigen is undetermined. The sequence was obtained from a human donor in good health (CMV status not recorded). Some clones in this sample may be carry-over from other donors' samples. The V call is TRBV5-1, the J call TRBJ2-7; 8 bases are a match to TRBD1. Material: cultured PBMCs, obtained from culture after CMV antigen stimulation. This chain's CDR3 is CASSLVRTGSSYEQYV. The CDR3 region has the DNA TGCGCCAGCAGCTTGGTTCGGACAGGGAGCTCCTACGAGCAGTACGTC.